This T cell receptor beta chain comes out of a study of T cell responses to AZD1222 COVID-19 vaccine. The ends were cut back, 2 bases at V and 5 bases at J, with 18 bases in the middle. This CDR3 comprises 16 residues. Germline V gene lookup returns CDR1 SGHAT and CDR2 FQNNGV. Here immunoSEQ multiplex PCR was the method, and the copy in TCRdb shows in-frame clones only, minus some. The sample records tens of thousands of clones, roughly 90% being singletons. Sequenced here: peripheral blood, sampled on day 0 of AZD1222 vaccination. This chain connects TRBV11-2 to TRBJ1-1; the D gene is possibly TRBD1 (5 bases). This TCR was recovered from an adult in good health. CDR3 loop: CASSLIGGKDWTEAFF. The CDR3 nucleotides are TGTGCCAGCAGCTTAATTGGGGGGAAGGATTGGACTGAAGCTTTCTTT.